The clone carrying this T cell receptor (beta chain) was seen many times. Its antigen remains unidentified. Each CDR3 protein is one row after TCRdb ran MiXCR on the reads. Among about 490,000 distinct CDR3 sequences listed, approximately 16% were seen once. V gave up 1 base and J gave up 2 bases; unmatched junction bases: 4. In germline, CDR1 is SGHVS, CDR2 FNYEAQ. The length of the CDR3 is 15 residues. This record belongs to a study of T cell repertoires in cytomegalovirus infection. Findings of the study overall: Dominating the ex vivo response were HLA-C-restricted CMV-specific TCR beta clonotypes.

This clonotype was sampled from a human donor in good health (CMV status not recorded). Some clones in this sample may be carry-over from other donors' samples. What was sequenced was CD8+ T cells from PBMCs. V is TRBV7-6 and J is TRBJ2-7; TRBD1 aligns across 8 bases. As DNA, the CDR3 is TGTGCCAGCAGCTTAGGGCAGGGGGCCCCCTACGAGCAGTACTTC. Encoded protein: CASSLGQGAPYEQYF.